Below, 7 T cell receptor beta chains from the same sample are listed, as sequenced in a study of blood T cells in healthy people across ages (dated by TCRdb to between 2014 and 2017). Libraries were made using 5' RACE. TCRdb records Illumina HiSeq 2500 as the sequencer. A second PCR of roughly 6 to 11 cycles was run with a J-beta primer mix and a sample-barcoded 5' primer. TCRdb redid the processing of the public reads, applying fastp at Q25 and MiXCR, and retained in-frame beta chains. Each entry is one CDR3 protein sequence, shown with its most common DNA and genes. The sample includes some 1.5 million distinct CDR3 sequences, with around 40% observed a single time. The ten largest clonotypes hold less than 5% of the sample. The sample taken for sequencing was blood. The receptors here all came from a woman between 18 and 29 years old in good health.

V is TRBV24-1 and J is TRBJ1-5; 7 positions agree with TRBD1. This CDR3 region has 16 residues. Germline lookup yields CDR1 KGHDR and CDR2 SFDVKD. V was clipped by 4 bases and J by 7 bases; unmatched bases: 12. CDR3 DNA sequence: TGTGCCACCAGTGAACAGGGGTACAGGGCTCGGCAGCCCCAGCATTTT. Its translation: CATSEQGYRARQPQHF.

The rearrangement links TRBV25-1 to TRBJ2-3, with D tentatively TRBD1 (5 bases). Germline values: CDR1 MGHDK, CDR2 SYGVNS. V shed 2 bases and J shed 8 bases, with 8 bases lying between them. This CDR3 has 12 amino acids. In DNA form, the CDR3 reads TGTGCCAGCAGTGAAGGGGCGGTTACGCAGTATTTT. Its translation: CASSEGAVTQYF.

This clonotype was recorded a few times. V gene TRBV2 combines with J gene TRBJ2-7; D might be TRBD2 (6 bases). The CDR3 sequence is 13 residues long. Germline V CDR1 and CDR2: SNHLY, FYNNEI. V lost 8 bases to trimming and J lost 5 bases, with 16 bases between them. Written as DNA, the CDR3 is TGTGCCAGCTTCCCGTGGGAGCGGGACGAGCAGTACTTC. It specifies CASFPWERDEQYF.

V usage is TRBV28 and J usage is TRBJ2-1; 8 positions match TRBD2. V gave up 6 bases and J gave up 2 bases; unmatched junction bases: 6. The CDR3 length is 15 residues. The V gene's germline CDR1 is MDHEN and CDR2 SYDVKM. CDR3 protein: CASRPAGVTYNEQFF. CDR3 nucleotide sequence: TGTGCCAGCAGGCCAGCGGGAGTGACCTACAATGAGCAGTTCTTC.

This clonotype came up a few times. CDR3 DNA: TGTGCCAGCAGTGACCGAGACGCAGACCAGCAGTTCTTC. Translating it yields CASSDRDADQQFF. The J gene is TRBJ2-1, the V gene TRBV6-4; D gene uncertain. Germline-derived CDR1 and CDR2 are MRHNA and SNTAGT. The CDR3 loop spans 13 amino acids. Between the trimmed V and J ends, which lost 2 bases and 11 bases, there was a span of 13 bases.

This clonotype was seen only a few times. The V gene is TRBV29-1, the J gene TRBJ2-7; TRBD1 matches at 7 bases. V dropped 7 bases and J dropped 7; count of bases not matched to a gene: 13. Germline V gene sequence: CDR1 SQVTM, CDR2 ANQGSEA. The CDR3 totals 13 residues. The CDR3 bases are TGCAGCGCTTCAGCCGGGACAGACAATGAGCAGTACTTC. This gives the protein CSASAGTDNEQYF.

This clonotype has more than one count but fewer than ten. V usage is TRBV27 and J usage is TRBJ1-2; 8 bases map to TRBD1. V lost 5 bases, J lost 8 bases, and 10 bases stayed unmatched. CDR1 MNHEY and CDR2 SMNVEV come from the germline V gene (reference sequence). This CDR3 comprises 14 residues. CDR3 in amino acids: CASSPTGTGKGYTF. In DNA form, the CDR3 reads TGTGCCAGCAGTCCGACCGGGACAGGTAAAGGCTACACCTTC.